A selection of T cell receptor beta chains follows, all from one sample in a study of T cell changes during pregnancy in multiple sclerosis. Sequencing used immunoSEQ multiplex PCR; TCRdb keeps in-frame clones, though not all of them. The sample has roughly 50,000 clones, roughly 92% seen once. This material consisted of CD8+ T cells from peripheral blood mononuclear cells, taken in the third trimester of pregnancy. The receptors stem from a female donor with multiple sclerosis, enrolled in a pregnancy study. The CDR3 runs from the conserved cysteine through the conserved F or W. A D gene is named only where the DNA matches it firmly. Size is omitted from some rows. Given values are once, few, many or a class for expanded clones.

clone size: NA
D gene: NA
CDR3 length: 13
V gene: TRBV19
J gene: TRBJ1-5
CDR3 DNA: TGTGCCAGTAGTATATTAGACTCCGGGCCCCAGCATTTT
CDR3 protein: CASSILDSGPQHF

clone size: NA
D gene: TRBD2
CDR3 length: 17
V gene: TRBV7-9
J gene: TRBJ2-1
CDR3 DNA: TGTGCCAGCAGCCCGACTAGCGGGAGCCCCCCCTACAATGAGCAGTTCTTC
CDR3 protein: CASSPTSGSPPYNEQFF

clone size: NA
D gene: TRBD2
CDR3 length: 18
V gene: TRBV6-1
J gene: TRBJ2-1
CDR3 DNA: TGTGCCAGCAGTGAAAGTGGGCCGGGACTAGCGTCCTACAATGAGCAGTTCTTC
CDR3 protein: CASSESGPGLASYNEQFF

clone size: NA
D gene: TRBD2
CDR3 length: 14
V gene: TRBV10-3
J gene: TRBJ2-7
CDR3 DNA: TGTGCCATCAGTTATGGACTAGGGAACAACGAGCAGTACTTC
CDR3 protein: CAISYGLGNNEQYF

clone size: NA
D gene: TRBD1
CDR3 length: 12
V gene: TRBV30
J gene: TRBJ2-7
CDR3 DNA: TGTGCCTCTGCCGGGACAGCCTACGAGCAGTACTTC
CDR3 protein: CASAGTAYEQYF

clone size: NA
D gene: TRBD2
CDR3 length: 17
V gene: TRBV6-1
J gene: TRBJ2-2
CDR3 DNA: TGTGCCAGCAGTGAATGGCTAGCGGGAGGAATCAACGGGGAGCTGTTTTTT
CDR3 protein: CASSEWLAGGINGELFF

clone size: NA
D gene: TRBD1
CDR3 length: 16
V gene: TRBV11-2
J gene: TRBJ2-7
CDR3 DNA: TGTGCCAGCAGCTCAAGCACGGGACAGGGGGTCTACGAGCAGTACTTC
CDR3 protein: CASSSSTGQGVYEQYF

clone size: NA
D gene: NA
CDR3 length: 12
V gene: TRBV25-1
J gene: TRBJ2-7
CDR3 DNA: TGTGCCAGCGGGGGGGTAGGGGGCGAGCAGTACTTC
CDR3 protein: CASGGVGGEQYF

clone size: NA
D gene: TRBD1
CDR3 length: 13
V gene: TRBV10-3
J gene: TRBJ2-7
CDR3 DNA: TGTGCCATCAGTCGGGACAGGGACTGGGAGCAGTACTTC
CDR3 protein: CAISRDRDWEQYF

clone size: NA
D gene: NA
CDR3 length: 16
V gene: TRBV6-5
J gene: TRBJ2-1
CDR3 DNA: TGTGCCAGCAGTTACTCGGCGGGAAGCTCCTACAATGAGCAGTTCTTC
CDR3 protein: CASSYSAGSSYNEQFF

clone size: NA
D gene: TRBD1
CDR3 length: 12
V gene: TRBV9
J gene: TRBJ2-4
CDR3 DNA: TGTGCCAGCAAGGGGGCGAAAAACATTCAGTACTTC
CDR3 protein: CASKGAKNIQYF

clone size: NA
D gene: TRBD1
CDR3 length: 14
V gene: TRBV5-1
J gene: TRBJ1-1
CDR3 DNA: TGCGCCAGCAGCTCCGGGACAGGGCGTGTTGAAGCTTTCTTT
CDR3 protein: CASSSGTGRVEAFF

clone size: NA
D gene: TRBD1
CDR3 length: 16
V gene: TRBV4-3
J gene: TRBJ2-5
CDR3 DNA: TGCGCCAGCAGCCAAGTTGGACAGGGGTTAAGTGAGACCCAGTACTTC
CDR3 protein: CASSQVGQGLSETQYF

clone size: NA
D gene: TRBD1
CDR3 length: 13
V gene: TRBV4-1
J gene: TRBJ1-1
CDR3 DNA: TGCGCCAGCAGCCGGGGACAGGGAGGGGAGGCTTTCTTT
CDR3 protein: CASSRGQGGEAFF

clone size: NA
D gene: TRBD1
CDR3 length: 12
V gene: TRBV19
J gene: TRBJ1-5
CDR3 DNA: TGTGCCAGTAGTCCAGGGGGGCAGCCCCAGCATTTT
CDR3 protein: CASSPGGQPQHF

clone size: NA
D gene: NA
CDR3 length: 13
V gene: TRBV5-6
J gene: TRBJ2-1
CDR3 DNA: TGTGCCAGCAGCATCTATACCTACAATGAGCAGTTCTTC
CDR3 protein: CASSIYTYNEQFF

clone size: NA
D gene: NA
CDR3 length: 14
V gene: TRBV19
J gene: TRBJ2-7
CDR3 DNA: TGTGCCAGTAGTAGCGGAACCACAGGCTACGAGCAGTACTTC
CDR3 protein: CASSSGTTGYEQYF

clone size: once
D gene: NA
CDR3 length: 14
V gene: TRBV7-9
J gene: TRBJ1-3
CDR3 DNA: TGTGCCAGCAGCCTCCGTGAGGGCGGAAACACCATATATTTT
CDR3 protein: CASSLREGGNTIYF

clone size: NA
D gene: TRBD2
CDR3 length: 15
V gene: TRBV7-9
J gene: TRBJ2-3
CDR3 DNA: TGTGCCATGCAAGCTAGCGGGAGGTTGACAGATACGCAGTATTTT
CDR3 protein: CAMQASGRLTDTQYF

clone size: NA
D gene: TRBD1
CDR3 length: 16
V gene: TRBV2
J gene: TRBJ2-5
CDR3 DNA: TGTGCCAGCAGACGAACCGGGACAGGGGGTGAAGAGACCCAGTACTTC
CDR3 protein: CASRRTGTGGEETQYF

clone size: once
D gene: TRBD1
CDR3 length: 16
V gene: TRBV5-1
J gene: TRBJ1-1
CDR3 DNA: TGCGCCAGCAGCGATATTTGGGACAGGGGGAACACTGAAGCTTTCTTT
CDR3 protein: CASSDIWDRGNTEAFF

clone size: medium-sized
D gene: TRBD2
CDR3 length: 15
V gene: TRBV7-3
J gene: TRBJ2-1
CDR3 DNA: TGTGCCAGCAGTCCCGGCCTCGGGGAGGGCTATGAGCAGTTCTTC
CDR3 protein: CASSPGLGEGYEQFF

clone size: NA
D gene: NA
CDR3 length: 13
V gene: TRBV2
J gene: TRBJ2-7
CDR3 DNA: TGTGCCAGCCCGGCTGACGGAGGCTACGAGCAGTACTTC
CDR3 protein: CASPADGGYEQYF

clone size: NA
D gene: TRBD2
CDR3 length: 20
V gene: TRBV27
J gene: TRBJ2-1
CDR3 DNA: TGTGCCAGCAGTGTGTCCGGGTACCTAGCGGGAGTAGGAGGGCACAATGAGCAGTTCTTC
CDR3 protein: CASSVSGYLAGVGGHNEQFF

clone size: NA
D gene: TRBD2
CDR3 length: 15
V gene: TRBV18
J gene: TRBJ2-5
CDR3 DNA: TGTGCCAGCTCACCAACTAGCGGCACGGAAGAGACCCAGTACTTC
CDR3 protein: CASSPTSGTEETQYF

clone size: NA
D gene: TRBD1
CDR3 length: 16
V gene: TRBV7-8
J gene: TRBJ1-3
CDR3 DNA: TGTGCCAGCAGCTCGGGGACAGGGGGCTTTGGAAACACCATATATTTT
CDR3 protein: CASSSGTGGFGNTIYF

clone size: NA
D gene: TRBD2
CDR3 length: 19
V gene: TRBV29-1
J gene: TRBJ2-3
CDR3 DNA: TGCAGCGTTGAGGATCCCCTACTAGCGGGAGGGCCTAGCACAGATACGCAGTATTTT
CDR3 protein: CSVEDPLLAGGPSTDTQYF

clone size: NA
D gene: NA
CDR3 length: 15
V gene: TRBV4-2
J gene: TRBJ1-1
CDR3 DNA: TGTGCCAGCAGCCAAGAGAATGGAAGGGGCACTGAAGCTTTCTTT
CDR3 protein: CASSQENGRGTEAFF

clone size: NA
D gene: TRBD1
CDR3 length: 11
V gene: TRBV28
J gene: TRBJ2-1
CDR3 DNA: TGTGGGGTAGGGGGCAGGTATGAGCAGTTCTTC
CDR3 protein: CGVGGRYEQFF

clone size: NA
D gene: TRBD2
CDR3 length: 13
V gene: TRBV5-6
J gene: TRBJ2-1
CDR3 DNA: TGTGCCAGCAGCCTGGGACTAGCGGGAAAGGAGTTCTTC
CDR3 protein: CASSLGLAGKEFF

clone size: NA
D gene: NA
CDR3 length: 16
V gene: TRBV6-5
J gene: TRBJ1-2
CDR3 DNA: TGTGCCAGCAGTTACTCAGGGGCAGGGGTAATAGATGGCTACACCTTC
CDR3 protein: CASSYSGAGVIDGYTF

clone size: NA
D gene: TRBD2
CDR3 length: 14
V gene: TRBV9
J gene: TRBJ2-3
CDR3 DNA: TGTGCCAGCAGCGGCTCGGGAGCGGGGGATACGCAGTATTTT
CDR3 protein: CASSGSGAGDTQYF

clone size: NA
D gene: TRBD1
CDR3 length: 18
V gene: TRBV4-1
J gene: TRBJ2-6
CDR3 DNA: TGCGCCAGCAGCCAAGAGGGGCCAGGGGGCGAGGGGGCCAACGTCCTGACTTTC
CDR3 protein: CASSQEGPGGEGANVLTF

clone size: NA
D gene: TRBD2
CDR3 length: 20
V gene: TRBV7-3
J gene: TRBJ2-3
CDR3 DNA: TGTGCCAGCAGCCTGGGACTAGCGGGCCAAGAGGGGTGGGGCACAGATACGCAGTATTTT
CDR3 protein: CASSLGLAGQEGWGTDTQYF

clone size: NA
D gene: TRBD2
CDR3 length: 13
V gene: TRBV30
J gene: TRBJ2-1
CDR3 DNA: TGTGCCACAACTAGCGGGAGAGCTAATGAGCAGTTCTTC
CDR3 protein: CATTSGRANEQFF

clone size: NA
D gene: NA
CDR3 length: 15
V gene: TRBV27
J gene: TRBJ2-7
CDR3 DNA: TGTGCCAGCAGTCTCAGGGGGGACAGTGTGGACGAGCAGTACTTC
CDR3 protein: CASSLRGDSVDEQYF

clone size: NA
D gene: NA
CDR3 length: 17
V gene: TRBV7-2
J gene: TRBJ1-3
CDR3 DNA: TGTGCCAGCAGCTTAAGTAGCCGGGGAAGCTCTGGAAACACCATATATTTT
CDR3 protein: CASSLSSRGSSGNTIYF

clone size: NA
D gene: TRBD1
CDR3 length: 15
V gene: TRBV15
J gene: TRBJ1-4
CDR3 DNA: TGTGCCACCAGCAGAGGGGGACAGCCTAATGAAAAACTGTTTTTT
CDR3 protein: CATSRGGQPNEKLFF

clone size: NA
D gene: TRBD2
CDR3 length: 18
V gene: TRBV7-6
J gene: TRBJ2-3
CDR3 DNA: TGTGCCAGCAGCCAGGGCCCGACTAGCGGGAGTGAGGCAGATACGCAGTATTTT
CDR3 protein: CASSQGPTSGSEADTQYF

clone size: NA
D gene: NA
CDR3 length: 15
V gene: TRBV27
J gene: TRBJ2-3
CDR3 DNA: TGTGCCACCTGCTGGGGGCGCCCTAGCACAGATACGCAGTATTTT
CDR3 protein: CATCWGRPSTDTQYF

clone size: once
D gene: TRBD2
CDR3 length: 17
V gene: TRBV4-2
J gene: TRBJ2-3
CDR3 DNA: TGTGCCAGCAGCCTCTTACTAGCGGGAGGAGGGGCAGATACGCAGTATTTT
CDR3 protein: CASSLLLAGGGADTQYF

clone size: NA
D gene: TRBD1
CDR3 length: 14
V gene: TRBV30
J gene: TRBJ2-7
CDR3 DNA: TGTGCCTGGAGCTTCGGGGGACAGGCATACGAGCAGTACTTC
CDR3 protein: CAWSFGGQAYEQYF

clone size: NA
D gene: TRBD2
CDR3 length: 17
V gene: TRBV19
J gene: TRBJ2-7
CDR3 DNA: TGTGCCAGTAGTATAGTCCCAGCGGGAGATTTCTCCTACGAGCAGTACTTC
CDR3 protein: CASSIVPAGDFSYEQYF

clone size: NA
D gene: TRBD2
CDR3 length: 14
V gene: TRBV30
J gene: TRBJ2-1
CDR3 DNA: TGTGCCTGGAGTGTTGGCGGGAGTGGGCATGAGCAGTTCTTC
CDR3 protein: CAWSVGGSGHEQFF

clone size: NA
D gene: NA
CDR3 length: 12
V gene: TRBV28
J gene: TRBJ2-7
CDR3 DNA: TGTGCCAGCAGTTTCCCACTCCGCGAGCAGTACTTC
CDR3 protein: CASSFPLREQYF

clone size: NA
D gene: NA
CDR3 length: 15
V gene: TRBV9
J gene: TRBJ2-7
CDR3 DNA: TGTGCCAGCAGCGTAGGGATGCTAGCAGCCTACGAGCAGTACTTC
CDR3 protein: CASSVGMLAAYEQYF

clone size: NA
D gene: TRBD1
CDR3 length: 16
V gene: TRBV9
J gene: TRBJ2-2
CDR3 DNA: TGTGCCAGCAGCGTCCCGGGACAGGGGGCTCCCGGGGAGCTGTTTTTT
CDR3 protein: CASSVPGQGAPGELFF

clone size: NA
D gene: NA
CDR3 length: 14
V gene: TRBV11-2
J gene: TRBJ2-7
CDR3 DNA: TGTGCCAGCAGCTCACAGGACACCCAGTACGAGCAGTACTTC
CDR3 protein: CASSSQDTQYEQYF

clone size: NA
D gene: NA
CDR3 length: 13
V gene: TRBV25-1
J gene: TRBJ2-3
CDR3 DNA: TGTGCCAGCCAGCTAGATTCTCCAGATACGCAGTATTTT
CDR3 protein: CASQLDSPDTQYF

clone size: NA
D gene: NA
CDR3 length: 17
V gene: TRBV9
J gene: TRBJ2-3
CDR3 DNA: TGTGCCAGCAGCGTCCCCACCGGGAGTCCCTCCACAGATACGCAGTATTTT
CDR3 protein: CASSVPTGSPSTDTQYF

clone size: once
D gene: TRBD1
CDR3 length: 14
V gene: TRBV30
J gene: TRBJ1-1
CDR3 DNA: TGTGCCTGGACTCCGACAGGGGGCAACACTGAAGCTTTCTTT
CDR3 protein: CAWTPTGGNTEAFF

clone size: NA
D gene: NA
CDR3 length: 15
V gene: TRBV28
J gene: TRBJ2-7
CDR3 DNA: TGTGCCAGCAGTTTCTCCCAGGGTCAATATTACGAGCAGTACTTC
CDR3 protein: CASSFSQGQYYEQYF

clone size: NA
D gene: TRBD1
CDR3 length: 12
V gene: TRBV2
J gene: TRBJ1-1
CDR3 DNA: TGTGCCATCCGATTGGGACAGGGCGAAGCTTTCTTT
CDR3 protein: CAIRLGQGEAFF

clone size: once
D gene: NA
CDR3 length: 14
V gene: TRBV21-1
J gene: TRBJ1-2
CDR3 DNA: TGTGCCAGCAGAGACAGCTCCATCCTCTATGGCTACACCTTC
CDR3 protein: CASRDSSILYGYTF